A single T cell receptor beta chain is shown here with its context. Its antigen is not known. The data are from a study of T cell repertoires in cytomegalovirus infection. The wider study: Well-studied HLA-B-restricted epitopes and recently identified HLA-C-restricted epitopes of CMV were both used in the study. CMV infection together with matching HLA type was indicated by public TCR beta signatures.

TCRdb ran MiXCR on the reads and lists one entry per CDR3 protein. The sample carries around 99,000 distinct CDR3 sequences, around 31% recorded once. This CDR3 is built from 15 residues. CDR1 and CDR2 from the germline V gene are SEHNR and FQNEAQ (reference sequence). J gave up 6 bases and V 0 bases, and 5 bases lay outside the gene matches. The sample here was CD8+ T cells from cultured PBMCs, taken from culture after CMV antigen stimulation. V and J are TRBV7-9 and TRBJ1-2; TRBD1 matches at 9 bases. The sequence derives from a human donor in good health (CMV status not recorded). Some clones in this sample may be carry-over from other donors' samples. CDR3 coding DNA: TGTGCCAGCAGCTTAGCGGGGGACAGGGAGAATGGCTACACCTTC. This sequence encodes CASSLAGDRENGYTF.